This T cell receptor (beta chain) was identified during a study of identical twins. Study-level results: In zero-insertion analyses, partial confounding could arise from invariant MAIT and iNKT cells.

This clonotype was counted between two and nine times. The antigen is unknown. Germline assignment: CDR1 LGHNA and CDR2 YNFKEQ. The V and J ends lost 1 base and 0 bases respectively, with 9 bases between them. The CDR3 runs 16 residues. Each CDR3 protein is one row after TCRdb ran MiXCR on the 5' RACE reads. In the table there are fewer than 500,000 distinct CDR3 sequences, around an eighth of which are singletons. This sample was shared with a second study, whose subject was yellow fever vaccine responses in identical twins.

The source is a woman aged 18-29 years in good health. Material: CD4+ T cells sorted from blood. This chain joins TRBV4-2 and TRBJ2-2, with D maybe TRBD2 (6 bases). The CDR3 spells CASSQVPGANTGELFF. The CDR3 nucleotides are TGTGCCAGCAGCCAAGTGCCGGGGGCGAACACCGGGGAGCTGTTTTTT.